The rows below give T cell receptor beta chains drawn from one sample of a study of cytomegalovirus exposure and HLA in healthy donors. The protocol was immunoSEQ multiplex PCR, while the TCRdb copy is restricted to in-frame clones and leaves out a portion. The table has about 53,000 clones, about 91% seen once. Input material: PBMCs. These receptors were taken from a man aged 18 to 35 in good health and CMV-seronegative. Each CDR3 is given with its conserved first and last residue. A D gene is named only where the DNA matches it firmly. A row's size may be missing; if present it is once, few, many or a size class.

CDR3aa: CASSYIGVGEQFF
CDR3nt: TGTGCCAGCAGTTACATCGGGGTAGGAGAGCAGTTCTTC
v_gene: TRBV6-6
d_gene: -
j_gene: TRBJ2-1
abundance: -

CDR3aa: CASSFSREPPYNEQFF
CDR3nt: TGTGCCAGCAGTTTTTCGCGGGAGCCGCCTTACAATGAGCAGTTCTTC
v_gene: TRBV28
d_gene: TRBD2
j_gene: TRBJ2-1
abundance: -

CDR3aa: CASSHPGQGLGTQYF
CDR3nt: TGTGCCAGCAGCCATCCGGGACAGGGTCTCGGTACGCAGTATTTT
v_gene: TRBV7-2
d_gene: TRBD1
j_gene: TRBJ2-3
abundance: medium-sized

CDR3aa: CASSFTTQGFHLSGANVLTF
CDR3nt: TGTGCCAGCAGCTTTACAACCCAGGGTTTTCACCTCTCTGGGGCCAACGTCCTGACTTTC
v_gene: TRBV7-8
d_gene: -
j_gene: TRBJ2-6
abundance: -

CDR3aa: CASSAASGYNEQFF
CDR3nt: TGTGCCAGCAGCGCGGCTAGCGGTTACAATGAGCAGTTCTTC
v_gene: TRBV6-4
d_gene: TRBD2
j_gene: TRBJ2-1
abundance: medium-sized

CDR3aa: CASSSQGPKIEAFF
CDR3nt: TGTGCCAGCAGTTCACAGGGGCCCAAAATTGAAGCTTTCTTT
v_gene: TRBV6-1
d_gene: TRBD1
j_gene: TRBJ1-1
abundance: -

CDR3aa: CASSPGTSGTSYEQYF
CDR3nt: TGTGCCAGTAGTCCGGGGACTAGCGGGACATCCTACGAGCAGTACTTC
v_gene: TRBV19
d_gene: TRBD2
j_gene: TRBJ2-7
abundance: once

CDR3aa: CAISPDRGPDYGYTF
CDR3nt: TGTGCCATCAGTCCGGACAGGGGGCCGGACTATGGCTACACCTTC
v_gene: TRBV10-3
d_gene: TRBD1
j_gene: TRBJ1-2
abundance: -

CDR3aa: CASSSSGSSTDTQYF
CDR3nt: TGCGCCAGCAGCTCTAGCGGTTCTAGCACAGATACGCAGTATTTT
v_gene: TRBV5-1
d_gene: TRBD2
j_gene: TRBJ2-3
abundance: -

CDR3aa: CASSREGGANVLTF
CDR3nt: TGTGCCAGCAGCCGCGAGGGCGGGGCCAACGTCCTGACTTTC
v_gene: TRBV5-4
d_gene: -
j_gene: TRBJ2-6
abundance: -

CDR3aa: CASSARTGVVSAYEQYF
CDR3nt: TGTGCCAGCAGTGCTCGGACAGGGGTGGTTTCGGCCTACGAGCAGTACTTC
v_gene: TRBV6-1
d_gene: TRBD1
j_gene: TRBJ2-7
abundance: -

CDR3aa: CASNRQAGYNEQFF
CDR3nt: TGTGCCAGCAACCGACAGGCCGGATACAATGAGCAGTTCTTC
v_gene: TRBV4-2
d_gene: -
j_gene: TRBJ2-1
abundance: -

CDR3aa: CASSLIGDRVYEQYF
CDR3nt: TGTGCCAGCAGTTTGATCGGGGACAGGGTTTACGAGCAGTACTTC
v_gene: TRBV27
d_gene: TRBD1
j_gene: TRBJ2-7
abundance: -

CDR3aa: CASSLWSVSYEQYF
CDR3nt: TGCGCCAGCAGCTTGTGGTCGGTCTCCTACGAGCAGTACTTC
v_gene: TRBV5-1
d_gene: -
j_gene: TRBJ2-7
abundance: -

CDR3aa: CASSHASSGSSYNEQFF
CDR3nt: TGCGCCAGCAGCCATGCCTCTAGCGGGAGCTCCTACAATGAGCAGTTCTTC
v_gene: TRBV4-1
d_gene: TRBD2
j_gene: TRBJ2-1
abundance: -

CDR3aa: CASSQGAAPGELFF
CDR3nt: TGTGCCAGTAGTCAGGGGGCAGCGCCCGGGGAGCTGTTTTTT
v_gene: TRBV19
d_gene: TRBD1
j_gene: TRBJ2-2
abundance: -

CDR3aa: CASSYGQGANEQFF
CDR3nt: TGTGCCAGCAGTTACGGACAGGGGGCAAATGAGCAGTTCTTC
v_gene: TRBV6-6
d_gene: TRBD1
j_gene: TRBJ2-1
abundance: -

CDR3aa: CASRREGTGRGGQFF
CDR3nt: TGTGCCAGCAGGAGAGAGGGGACTGGTAGGGGGGGGCAGTTCTTC
v_gene: TRBV6-1
d_gene: -
j_gene: TRBJ2-1
abundance: -

CDR3aa: CASSSTRVQPQHF
CDR3nt: TGTGCCAGCAGCTCGACTAGGGTCCAGCCCCAGCATTTT
v_gene: TRBV27
d_gene: -
j_gene: TRBJ1-5
abundance: -

CDR3aa: CASSQGTSGFTDTQYF
CDR3nt: TGTGCCAGCAGTCAAGGGACTAGCGGGTTCACAGATACGCAGTATTTT
v_gene: TRBV11-2
d_gene: TRBD2
j_gene: TRBJ2-3
abundance: few